The 28 T cell receptor beta chains below come from one sample, sequenced in a study of beta chain features in type 1 diabetes. Overall study findings and caveats: Shorter TCRB CDR3s, moderately but significantly so, were found in Type 1 diabetes patients in all four CD4+ subsets.

These receptors' targets are unknown. Isolated RNA was reverse transcribed in full, so expressed TCRB transcripts were sequenced. Sequencing used immunoSEQ multiplex PCR; TCRdb keeps in-frame clones, though not all of them. The data show approximately 250,000 clones, with about 23% seen just once and about 0.011% held by the top ten. Source material: naive CD4+ T cells from blood. The receptor source for this set is a woman aged 30 to 39 with type 1 diabetes.

The CDR3 region is CASSLDFSTDTQYF. CDR3 sequence (DNA): TGTGCCAGCAGCTTGGACTTCTCCACAGATACGCAGTATTTT. This chain joins TRBV5-4 and TRBJ2-3; D uncertain. This CDR3 is 14 amino acids long. Germline values: CDR1 SGHNT, CDR2 YYREEE (reference sequence). Trimming pared 0 bases from V and 2 bases from J, leaving 7 bases between.

The chain employs TRBV5-8 and TRBJ1-3; unclear D gene. Trimming took 0 bases from V and 5 from J, leaving 6 bases between them. The CDR3 is 13 amino acids. Germline values: CDR1 SGHTS, CDR2 YDEGEE. CDR3 sequence reads: CASSLELRNTIYF. The CDR3 DNA follows: TGTGCCAGCAGCTTGGAGCTTCGAAACACCATATATTTT.

This rearrangement joins TRBV5-1 to TRBJ2-5, with TRBD2 matching 14 bases. The CDR3 has 17 residues. V lost 4 bases, J lost 4 bases, and 9 bases stayed unmatched. The germline CDR1 and CDR2 sequences are SGHRS and YFSETQ. DNA for the CDR3: TGCGCCAGCAGCAAGGCAGGGACTAGCGGGAGAGGAGAGACCCAGTACTTC. Translation: CASSKAGTSGRGETQYF.

V gene TRBV29-1 combines with J gene TRBJ2-3, with 14 bases aligning to TRBD2. J gave up 5 bases and V 4 bases, and 8 bases lay outside the gene matches. Germline assignment: CDR1 SQVTM and CDR2 ANQGSEA. The CDR3 is made up of 16 amino acids. CDR3 loop: CSVARLAGGLRDTQYF. Here the CDR3 DNA reads TGCAGCGTTGCTCGACTAGCGGGAGGGTTGAGAGATACGCAGTATTTT.

This clone has more than one count but fewer than ten. The J gene is TRBJ2-5, the V gene TRBV7-9, with D uncertain. The germline V and J ends were trimmed by 7 bases and 4 bases, with 10 bases remaining between them. Germline V gives CDR1 SEHNR, CDR2 FQNEAQ (reference sequence). This CDR3 is 12 amino acids long. The CDR3 protein is CASTPTGETQYF. The CDR3, as DNA: TGTGCCAGCACCCCAACGGGAGAGACCCAGTACTTC. The whole variable domain, filled in from reference TRBV7-9 and TRBJ2-5, reads DTGVSQNPRHKITKRGQNVTFRCDPISEHNRLYWYRQTLGQGPEFLTYFQNEAQLEKSRLLSDRFSAERPKGSFSTLEIQRTEQGDSAMYLCASTPTGETQYFGPGTRLLVL.

The chain is built from TRBV5-1 and TRBJ2-2; 7 bases line up with TRBD2. The junction had 7 bases not matched to a gene; V was cut back by 5 bases and J by 3 bases. The CDR3 totals 15 residues. Germline CDR1 is SGHRS and CDR2 is YFSETQ. The CDR3 is CASRYRAGYTGELFF. The DNA for the CDR3 is TGCGCCAGCAGATACAGAGCGGGGTACACCGGGGAGCTGTTTTTT.

This clone was observed a few times. The chain uses TRBV29-1 and TRBJ1-1, with a tentative D call TRBD1 (6 bases). CDR3 size: 13 residues. Deletions cut 7 bases from V and 4 bases from J, with 16 bases between. Germline CDR1 SQVTM, CDR2 ANQGSEA. CDR3 sequence reads: CSAGAIGGTEAFF. The CDR3 DNA reads as TGCAGCGCAGGGGCGATTGGGGGCACTGAAGCTTTCTTT.

The J gene is TRBJ2-5, the V gene TRBV15, with no clear D. This CDR3 region has 12 residues. Trimming stripped 6 bases from V and 5 bases from J, with 10 bases between. The germline V gene has CDR1 LNHNV and CDR2 YYDKDF (reference sequence). Here the CDR3 DNA reads TGTGCCACCAGTCGACTCGGGGAGACCCAGTACTTC. Protein: CATSRLGETQYF.

The rearrangement joins TRBV29-1 to TRBJ1-1, with D possibly being TRBD1 (5 bases). Germline assignment: CDR1 SQVTM and CDR2 ANQGSEA. Deletions cut 6 bases from V and 2 bases from J, with 10 bases between. This CDR3 is 12 amino acids long. CDR3 protein: CSVSQGNTEAFF. The CDR3, as DNA: TGCAGCGTCAGTCAGGGAAACACTGAAGCTTTCTTT. The complete variable domain, with remaining parts taken from reference TRBV29-1 and TRBJ1-1, reads SAVISQKPSRDICQRGTSLTIQCQVDSQVTMMFWYRQQPGQSLTLIATANQGSEATYESGFVIDKFPISRPNLTFSTLTVSNMSPEDSSIYLCSVSQGNTEAFFGQGTRLTVV.

This clone was seen a few times. The junction shows a germline mismatch at one end, possibly a read error. The chain recombines TRBV30 with TRBJ2-1; D is possibly TRBD1 (5 bases). The CDR3 consists of 12 residues. CDR1 and CDR2 (germline): GTSNPN, SVGIG (reference sequence). CDR3 coding DNA: TGTGCCTGGAGTGCTGGACATAATGATCAGTTCTTC. Its translation is CAWSAGHNDQFF.

This clone occurred a few times. The chain has TRBV7-8 and TRBJ2-5; the D gene is possibly TRBD2 (5 bases). V was clipped by 4 bases and J by 0 bases, with 12 bases between them. The CDR3 spans 15 residues. Germline V gives CDR1 SGHVS, CDR2 FQNEAQ. The CDR3 region is CASSYGSVYQETQYF. For the CDR3, the DNA is TGTGCCAGCAGCTATGGTAGCGTTTACCAAGAGACCCAGTACTTC.

The V call is TRBV29-1, the J call TRBJ2-5; 11 bases are shared with TRBD2. The J call may be wrong; the DNA end is better matched by TRBJ2-7. Germline V CDR1 and CDR2: SQVTM, ANQGSEA. The CDR3 consists of 12 residues. CDR3: CSAGLAEYEQYF. DNA for the CDR3: TGCAGCGCGGGACTAGCGGAATACGAGCAGTACTTC.

This clone was counted only a few times. Other DNA sequences from this sample encode an identical CDR3 as well. The chain couples TRBV18 to TRBJ2-3; 7 bases match TRBD2. CDR1 is KGHSH and CDR2 is LQKENI in the germline V gene. The CDR3 extends over 15 amino acids. V was pared by 3 bases and J by 0 bases, with 3 bases of the junction left unmatched. CDR3 protein: CASSPRRESTDTQYF. The CDR3 nucleotides read TGTGCCAGCTCACCTAGGCGGGAGAGCACAGATACGCAGTATTTT.

This clone appeared a few times. The rearrangement links TRBV28 to TRBJ1-1; D possibly corresponds to TRBD1 (5 bases). Trimming shortened V by 4 bases and J by 4 bases, and 10 bases separated the two germline ends. CDR3 length: 13 amino acids. CDR1 is MDHEN and CDR2 is SYDVKM in the germline V gene. Here the CDR3 reads CASSSGWSTEAFF. CDR3 in DNA: TGTGCCAGCAGTTCAGGGTGGAGCACTGAAGCTTTCTTT.

The chain is built from TRBV5-6 and TRBJ2-1; 10 nucleotides align to TRBD1. With V trimmed by 3 bases and J by 4 bases, 4 bases remained unmatched. This CDR3 spans 15 amino acids. CDR1 and CDR2 from the germline V gene are SGHDT and YYEEEE. The DNA of the CDR3 is TGTGCCAGCAGCTACCGGGACAGGGGTTACAATGAGCAGTTCTTC. Its translation: CASSYRDRGYNEQFF.

This clone was observed a handful of times. This chain links TRBV5-6 with TRBJ1-1; no reliable D call. The CDR3 is 13 residues long. V lost 4 bases and J 3 bases, leaving 10 bases between the germline ends. CDR1 and CDR2 from the germline V gene are SGHDT and YYEEEE. The CDR3: CASSAALYTEAFF. For the CDR3, the DNA is TGTGCCAGCAGCGCCGCACTTTACACTGAAGCTTTCTTT.

This chain joins TRBV27 and TRBJ2-7, with 7 bases lining up with TRBD1. CDR1 is MNHEY, CDR2 SMNVEV, per germline (reference sequence). CDR3 length: 14 amino acids. After removal of 6 bases from V and 6 bases from J, the junction contained 11 bases not matched to a gene. The CDR3 loop is CASRRLGTETEQYF. The CDR3 nucleotides are TGTGCCAGCAGACGCCTGGGGACAGAAACCGAGCAGTACTTC.

This chain joins TRBV6-5 and TRBJ1-1; D is possibly TRBD1 (5 bases). Germline V CDR1 and CDR2: MNHEY, SVGAGI. There are 14 residues in the CDR3. V lost 0 bases to trimming and J lost 9 bases, with 14 bases between them. The CDR3 DNA is TGTGCCAGCAGTTACTCATGGGTTTGGGGCCAAGCTTTCTTT. Its translation: CASSYSWVWGQAFF.

This clone was counted only a few times. The chain links TRBV4-2 to TRBJ2-2; 15 nucleotides agree with TRBD2. Per germline, CDR1 LGHNA and CDR2 YNFKEQ. The CDR3 is 18 residues long. J gave up 2 bases and V 3 bases, and 4 bases lay outside the gene matches. In DNA, the CDR3 is TGTGCCAGCAGCCAGGGACTAGCGGGAGGACTTAACACCGGGGAGCTGTTTTTT. The encoded protein is CASSQGLAGGLNTGELFF.

The rearrangement links TRBV9 to TRBJ2-1; D perhaps matches TRBD2 (6 bases). Trimming pared 6 bases from V and 8 bases from J, leaving 18 bases between. This CDR3 has 14 residues. CDR1 is SGDLS, CDR2 YYNGEE, per germline. This chain's CDR3 is CASTGTLKGDEQFF. The CDR3 DNA reads TGTGCCAGCACCGGGACTCTTAAGGGCGATGAGCAGTTCTTC.

In its sample, this clone was seen a few times. The rearrangement links TRBV11-2 to TRBJ2-3; D call uncertain. This CDR3 has 13 amino acids. Germline loops: CDR1 SGHAT, CDR2 FQNNGV. The germline V and J ends were trimmed by 5 bases and 1 base, with 7 bases remaining between them. CDR3 bases: TGTGCCAGCAGCGTTACAGGCACAGATACGCAGTATTTT. Translation gives CASSVTGTDTQYF.

The chain combines TRBV11-1 with TRBJ2-2; 8 bases fit TRBD1. Germline lookup yields CDR1 SGHAT and CDR2 FQDESV (reference sequence). The ends lost 7 bases at V and 7 bases at J; junction bases unmatched: 2. The CDR3 has 12 residues. CDR3 nucleotide sequence: TGTGCCAGCACAGGGGGCATCGGGGAGCTGTTTTTT. Its translation is CASTGGIGELFF.

Only a few counts were recorded for this clone. The chain links TRBV25-1 to TRBJ2-5, with 10 bases fitting TRBD1. The ends lost 3 bases at V and 4 bases at J; junction bases unmatched: 5. The CDR3 loop spans 15 amino acids. Germline V CDR1 and CDR2: MGHDK, SYGVNS. This chain's CDR3 is CASSDSGTGVETQYF. As DNA, the CDR3 is TGTGCCAGCAGTGATTCCGGGACAGGGGTAGAGACCCAGTACTTC.

This chain joins TRBV9 and TRBJ1-2; TRBD1 matches 8 bases. V was pared by 3 bases and J by 4 bases, with 8 bases of the junction left unmatched. CDR1 is SGDLS, CDR2 YYNGEE, per germline. CDR3 length: 15 residues. CDR3 sequence reads: CASSGEQGVSYGYTF. In nucleotides, the CDR3 is TGTGCCAGCAGCGGAGAACAGGGGGTTAGCTATGGCTACACCTTC.

This clone occurred a few times. V usage is TRBV4-1 and J usage is TRBJ2-5; TRBD2 is a possible D gene (5 bases). V gave up 5 bases and J gave up 2 bases, with 9 bases separating them. Germline CDR1 and CDR2: MGHRA and YSYEKL. This CDR3 spans 13 amino acids. The CDR3 sequence: CASSATGQETQYF. CDR3 nucleotide sequence: TGCGCCAGCAGCGCTACGGGGCAAGAGACCCAGTACTTC.

This clone came up a few times. The chain is built from TRBV7-9 and TRBJ1-2; D is unclear. V lost 3 bases to trimming and J lost 3 bases, with 11 bases between them. The CDR3 sequence is 14 residues long. The germline CDR1 and CDR2 sequences are SEHNR and FQNEAQ (reference sequence). The CDR3 coding sequence is TGTGCCAGCAGCTTCGGTTCAGGATACTATGGCTACACCTTC. This encodes CASSFGSGYYGYTF.

This clone was found a few times. The gene calls are TRBV14 and TRBJ1-2; D ambiguous. CDR3 length: 13 amino acids. The ends were cut back, 0 bases at V and 3 bases at J, with 5 bases in the middle. Germline values: CDR1 SGHDN, CDR2 FVKESK. Here the CDR3 reads CASSQDSDYGYTF. CDR3 coding DNA: TGTGCCAGCAGCCAAGACAGCGACTATGGCTACACCTTC.

The V gene is TRBV29-1, the J gene TRBJ1-2, with TRBD1 as a possible D gene (6 bases). V shed 7 bases and J shed 2 bases, with 11 bases lying between them. This CDR3 spans 12 amino acids. Germline CDR1 reads SQVTM; CDR2 reads ANQGSEA. CDR3: CSAQGNNYGYTF. As DNA, the CDR3 is TGCAGCGCGCAGGGGAACAACTATGGCTACACCTTC.